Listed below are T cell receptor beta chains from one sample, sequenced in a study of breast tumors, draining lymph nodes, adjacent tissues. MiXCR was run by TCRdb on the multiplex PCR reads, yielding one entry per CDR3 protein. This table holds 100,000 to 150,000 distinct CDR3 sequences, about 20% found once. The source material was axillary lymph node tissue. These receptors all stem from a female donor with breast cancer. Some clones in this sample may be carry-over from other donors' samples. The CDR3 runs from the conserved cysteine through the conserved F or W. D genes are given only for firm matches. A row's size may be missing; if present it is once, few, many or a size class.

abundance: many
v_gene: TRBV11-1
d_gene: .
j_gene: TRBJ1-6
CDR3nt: TGTGCCAGCAGCTTACGGGCAGTGGCTAATTCACCCCTCCACTTT
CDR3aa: CASSLRAVANSPLHF

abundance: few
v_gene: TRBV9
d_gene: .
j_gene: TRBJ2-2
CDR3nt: TGTGCCAGCAGTGACTATGGAGGGGGCAACACCGGGGAGCTGTTTTTT
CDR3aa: CASSDYGGGNTGELFF

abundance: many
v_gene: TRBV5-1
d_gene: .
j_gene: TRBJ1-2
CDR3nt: TGCGCCAGCAGCAAGGACCATGACCAAGGCTATGGCTACACCTTC
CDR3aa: CASSKDHDQGYGYTF

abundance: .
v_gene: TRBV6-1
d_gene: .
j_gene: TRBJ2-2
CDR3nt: TGTGCCATAACCTCCCCGGGCACCGGGGAGCTGTTTTTT
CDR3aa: CAITSPGTGELFF

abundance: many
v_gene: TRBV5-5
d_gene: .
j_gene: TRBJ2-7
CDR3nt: TGTGCCAGCAGCCCCCTGACAGTCGCTCCCTACGAGCAGTACTTC
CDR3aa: CASSPLTVAPYEQYF

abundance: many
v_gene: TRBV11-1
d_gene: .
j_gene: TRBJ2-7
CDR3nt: TGTGCCAGCAGTCCCGGCGGCTACGAGCAGTACTTC
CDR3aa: CASSPGGYEQYF

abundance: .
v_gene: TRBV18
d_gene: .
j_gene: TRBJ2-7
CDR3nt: TGTGCCAGCTCACCAGGGGAGAGTGCTTCCTACGAGCAGTACTTC
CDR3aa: CASSPGESASYEQYF

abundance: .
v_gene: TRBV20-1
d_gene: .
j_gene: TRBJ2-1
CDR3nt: TGCAGTGCTAGGTGTTTGAATGAGCAGTTCTTC
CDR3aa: CSARCLNEQFF

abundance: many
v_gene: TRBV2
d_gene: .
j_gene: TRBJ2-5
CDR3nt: TGTGCCGGAAAGACGGATCAAGAGACCCAGTACTTC
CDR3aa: CAGKTDQETQYF

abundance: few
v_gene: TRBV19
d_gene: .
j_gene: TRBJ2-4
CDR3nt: TGTGCCAGTAGTACTTCAGACGCCATTAAAAACATTCAGTACTTC
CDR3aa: CASSTSDAIKNIQYF

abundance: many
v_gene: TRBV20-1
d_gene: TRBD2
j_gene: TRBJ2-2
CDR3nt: TGCAGTGCCGATAACTCAGCGGGAGTAGGCACCGGGGAGCTGTTTTTT
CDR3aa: CSADNSAGVGTGELFF

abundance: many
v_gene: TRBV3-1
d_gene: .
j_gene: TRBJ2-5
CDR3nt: TGTGCCAGCAGCCATGGGACAAGCCAAGAGACCCAGTACTTC
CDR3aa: CASSHGTSQETQYF

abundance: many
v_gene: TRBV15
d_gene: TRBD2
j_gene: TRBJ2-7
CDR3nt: TGTGCCACCAGCAGCCGACTAGCGAACACCTACGAGCAGTACTTC
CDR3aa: CATSSRLANTYEQYF

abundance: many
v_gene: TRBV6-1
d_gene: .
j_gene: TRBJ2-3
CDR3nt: TGTGCCAGCCTCGAGAGCCCGAACACAGATACGCAGTATTTT
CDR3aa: CASLESPNTDTQYF

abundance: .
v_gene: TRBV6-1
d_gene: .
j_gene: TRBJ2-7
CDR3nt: TGTGCCAGCAGTGACCCCCGGGCTCCGAACTACGAGCAGTACTTC
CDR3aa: CASSDPRAPNYEQYF

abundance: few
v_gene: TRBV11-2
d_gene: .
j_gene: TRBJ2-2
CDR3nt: TGTGCCAGCAGCTTAGCTTTTGGGGTCCTCTATACTTACACCGGGGAGCTGTTTTTT
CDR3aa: CASSLAFGVLYTYTGELFF

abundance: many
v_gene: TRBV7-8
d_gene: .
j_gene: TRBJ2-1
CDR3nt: TGTGCCAGCAGCCCTCGCAGGGGCCTATACAATGAGCAGTTCTTC
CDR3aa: CASSPRRGLYNEQFF

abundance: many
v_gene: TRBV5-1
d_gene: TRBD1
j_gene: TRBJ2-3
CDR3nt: TGCGCCAGCAGCTTTGTGGGACAGGGAACAGATACGCAGTATTTT
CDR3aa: CASSFVGQGTDTQYF

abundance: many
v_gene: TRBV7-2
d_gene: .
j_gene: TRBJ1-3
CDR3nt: TGTGCCAGCAGCTTACAAGACAAAGGGACTGGAAACACCATATATTTT
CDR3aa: CASSLQDKGTGNTIYF

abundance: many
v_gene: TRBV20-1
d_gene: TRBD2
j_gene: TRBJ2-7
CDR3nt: TGCAGTGCTAGAGATCAAGCGGGGGGGCAGTACGAGCAGTACTTC
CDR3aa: CSARDQAGGQYEQYF

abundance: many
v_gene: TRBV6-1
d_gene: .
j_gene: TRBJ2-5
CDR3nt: TGTGCCAGCAGTGAATCCGGGACCACCTCGGTCTTC
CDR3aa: CASSESGTTSVF

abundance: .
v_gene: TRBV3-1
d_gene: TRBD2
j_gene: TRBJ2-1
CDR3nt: TGTGCCAGCAGGCGACTAGCGGGGGGGCCCAATGAGCAGTTCTTC
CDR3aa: CASRRLAGGPNEQFF

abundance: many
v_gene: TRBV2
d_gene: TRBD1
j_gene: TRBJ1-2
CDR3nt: TGTGCCAGCTTAAATTACCGGGACAGGGTGGATGGCTACACCTTC
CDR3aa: CASLNYRDRVDGYTF

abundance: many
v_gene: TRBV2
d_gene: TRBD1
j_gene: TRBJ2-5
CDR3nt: TGTGCCAGCAGCCCAGACAGGGGAACGAGGGAGACCCAGTACTTC
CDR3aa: CASSPDRGTRETQYF

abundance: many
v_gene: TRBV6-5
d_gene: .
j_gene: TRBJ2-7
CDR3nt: TGTGCCAGCAGTTACAGACAGAATGCCTACGAGCAGTACTTC
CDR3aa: CASSYRQNAYEQYF

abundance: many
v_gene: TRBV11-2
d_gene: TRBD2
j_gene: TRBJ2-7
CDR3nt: TGTGCCAGCAGCCCCACGGGTGGACTAGCGGGCAGAGTCTCCTACGAGCAGTACTTC
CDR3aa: CASSPTGGLAGRVSYEQYF

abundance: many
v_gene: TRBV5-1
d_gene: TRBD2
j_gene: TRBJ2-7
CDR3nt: TGCGCCAGCAAGGCGGGAGGGCCGGAATACGAGCAGTACTTC
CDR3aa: CASKAGGPEYEQYF

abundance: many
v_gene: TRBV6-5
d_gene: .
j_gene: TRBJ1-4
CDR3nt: TGTGCCAGCAGTTACTCCGACCCCACAACTAATGAAAAACTGTTTTTT
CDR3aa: CASSYSDPTTNEKLFF

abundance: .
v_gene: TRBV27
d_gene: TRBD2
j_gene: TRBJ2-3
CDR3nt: TGTGCCAGCAGTCCAGGACTAGCGGGGGTCACAGATACGCAGTATTTT
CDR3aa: CASSPGLAGVTDTQYF

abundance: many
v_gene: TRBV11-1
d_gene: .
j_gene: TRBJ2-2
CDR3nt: TGTGCCAGCAGCAGACCCCCGGGGGCCCCCAGCGGGGAGCTGTTTTTT
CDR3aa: CASSRPPGAPSGELFF

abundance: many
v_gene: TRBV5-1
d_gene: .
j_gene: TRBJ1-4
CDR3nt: TGCGCCAGCAGATTGGAGGGACAAGCGGGTGAAAAACTGTTTTTT
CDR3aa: CASRLEGQAGEKLFF

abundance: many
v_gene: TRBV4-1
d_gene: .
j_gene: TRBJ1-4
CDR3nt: TGCGCCAGCAGCCACGGAGGACAAGACGAAAAACTGTTTTTT
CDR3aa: CASSHGGQDEKLFF

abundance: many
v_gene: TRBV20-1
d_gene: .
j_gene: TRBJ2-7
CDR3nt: TGCAGTGCCGGCCCCCGGGTTGGCCCCTACGAGCAGTACTTC
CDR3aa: CSAGPRVGPYEQYF

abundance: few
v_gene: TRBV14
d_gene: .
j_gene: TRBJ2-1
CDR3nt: TGTACCAGCAGCCAAGATGGCGGGACCTACAATGAGCAGTTCTTC
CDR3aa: CTSSQDGGTYNEQFF

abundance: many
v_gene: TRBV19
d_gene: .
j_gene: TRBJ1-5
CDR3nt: TGTGCCAGTAGTCCCCGACAGGTTACACAGCCCCAGCATTTT
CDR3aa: CASSPRQVTQPQHF

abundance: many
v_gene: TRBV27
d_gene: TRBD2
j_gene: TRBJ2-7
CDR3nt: TGTGCCAGCAGATTAGGTACTAGCGGAACCTACGAGCAGTACTTC
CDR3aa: CASRLGTSGTYEQYF

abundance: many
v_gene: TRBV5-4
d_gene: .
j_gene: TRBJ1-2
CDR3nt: TGTGCCAGCAGCTGGGAGGCGGATGGCTACACCTTC
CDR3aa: CASSWEADGYTF

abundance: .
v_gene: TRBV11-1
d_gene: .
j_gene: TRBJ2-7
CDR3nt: TGTGCCAGCAGTGAGAGCGGCTACGAGCAGTACTTC
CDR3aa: CASSESGYEQYF

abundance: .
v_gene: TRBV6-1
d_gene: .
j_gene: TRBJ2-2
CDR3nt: TGTGCCAGCAGGGGACCCCGGACCACCGGGGAGCTGTCTTTT
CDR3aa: CASRGPRTTGELSF